The 20 T cell receptor beta chains below come from one sample, sequenced in a study of Ad26.COV2.S vaccination and SARS-CoV-2 variants. Assay used: immunoSEQ multiplex PCR; TCRdb lists only in-frame clones, some missing. The sample lists some 250,000 clones, approximately 87% occurring once. Treatment given: some 20 received Ad26.COV2.S at low or high dose, single or two shots; about 5 received placebo; per-sample allocation not given. Day 63 after the first injection of vaccine or placebo was the sampling time. This specimen consisted of peripheral blood, obtained in a trial of Ad26.COV2.S vaccine versus placebo. The receptor source for this set is a person between 18 and 65 years old who received the Ad26.COV2.S COVID-19 vaccine or a placebo.

The chain links TRBV30 to TRBJ2-3; TRBD2 aligns across 11 bases. Germline V gene lookup returns CDR1 GTSNPN and CDR2 SVGIG (reference sequence). The CDR3 extends over 14 amino acids. V lost 1 base, J lost 7 bases, and 4 bases stayed unmatched. The CDR3 sequence: CAWSGASGRHTQYF. DNA for the CDR3: TGTGCCTGGAGTGGGGCTAGCGGGAGGCATACGCAGTATTTT.

The chain links TRBV15 to TRBJ2-2; no reliable D call. CDR1 is LNHNV and CDR2 is YYDKDF in the germline V gene (reference sequence). This CDR3 contains 14 residues. The V and J ends lost 4 bases and 2 bases respectively, with 8 bases between them. CDR3 DNA sequence: TGTGCCACCAGCATACCAATTAACACCGGGGAGCTGTTTTTT. As protein: CATSIPINTGELFF.

The gene calls are TRBV3-1 (or the pseudogene TRBV3-2) and TRBJ2-7; no definite D call. Germline loops: CDR1 LGHDT, CDR2 YNNKEL (reference sequence). The CDR3 is made up of 11 amino acids. V gave up 3 bases and J gave up 1 base, with 1 base separating them. The CDR3 reads CASSQSYEQYF. In DNA form, the CDR3 reads TGTGCCAGCAGCCAGTCCTACGAGCAGTACTTC.

The chain combines TRBV7-2 with TRBJ2-2; 7 bases line up with TRBD2. The V and J ends lost 2 bases and 5 bases, in that order; junction bases with no gene match: 14. There are 18 residues in the CDR3. Germline CDR1 is SGHTA and CDR2 is FQGNSA. The CDR3 loop reads CASSLWYYREDKTGELFF. The CDR3, as DNA: TGTGCCAGCAGCTTATGGTATTACCGGGAGGATAAAACCGGGGAGCTGTTTTTT. The complete variable domain, with remaining parts taken from reference TRBV7-2 and TRBJ2-2, reads GAGVSQSPSNKVTEKGKDVELRCDPISGHTALYWYRQSLGQGLEFLIYFQGNSAPDKSGLPSDRFSAERTGGSVSTLTIQRTQQEDSAVYLCASSLWYYREDKTGELFFGEGSRLTVL.

The V call is TRBV11-2, the J call TRBJ2-2; perhaps D is TRBD1 or TRBD2 (5 bases each). The V gene's germline CDR1 is SGHAT and CDR2 FQNNGV. This CDR3 has 16 amino acids. V lost 7 bases to trimming and J lost 0 bases, with 15 bases between them. CDR3 protein: CASNVMQGPNTGELFF. The CDR3 DNA reads TGTGCCAGCAACGTAATGCAGGGACCGAACACCGGGGAGCTGTTTTTT.

V is TRBV2 and J is TRBJ2-5, with 8 bases identical to TRBD1. Germline V gene data show CDR1 as SNHLY and CDR2 as FYNNEI. The CDR3 is 13 amino acids. The J segment lost 5 bases and the V segment lost 4 bases, leaving 3 bases of the junction unmatched. The CDR3 loop is CASSGQGWETQYF. CDR3 DNA sequence: TGTGCCAGCAGTGGACAGGGGTGGGAGACCCAGTACTTC.

This clone was seen just once. J is TRBJ2-7 and V is TRBV27, with 7 bases matching TRBD1. CDR1 and CDR2 from the germline V gene are MNHEY and SMNVEV (reference sequence). CDR3 length equals 14 residues. Trimming at V came to 4 bases and at J to 4 bases, leaving 7 bases not matched to a gene. The CDR3 region has the DNA TGTGCCAGCAGTTACGACGGACAGGAATACGAGCAGTACTTC. It is translated as CASSYDGQEYEQYF.

V is TRBV11-2 and J is TRBJ2-4; 7 bases agree with TRBD2. Trimming removed 4 bases from V and 1 base from J; junction bases left unmatched: 10. CDR1 and CDR2 from the germline V gene are SGHAT and FQNNGV. CDR3 length: 17 amino acids. CDR3 loop: CASSSDPREGAKNIQYF. The CDR3 DNA reads TGTGCCAGCAGCTCAGATCCCAGGGAGGGGGCCAAAAACATTCAGTACTTC.

The chain joins TRBV6-5 to TRBJ2-7; D possibly corresponds to TRBD2 (6 bases). Trimming cost V 2 bases and J 4 bases, with 12 bases left between them. This CDR3 comprises 14 residues. Germline V gene lookup returns CDR1 MNHEY and CDR2 SVGAGI. CDR3 protein: CASSYTGSVYEQYF. The CDR3 DNA is TGTGCCAGCAGTTACACCGGGAGTGTGTACGAGCAGTACTTC.

The chain carries TRBV6-6 and TRBJ2-5, with TRBD1 matching 11 bases. The V segment lost 6 bases and the J segment 4 bases; nucleotides outside the gene matches: 7. The CDR3 length is 15 residues. Per the germline V gene, CDR1 is MNHNY and CDR2 is SVGAGI (reference sequence). Here the CDR3 reads CASRPPGQGGETQYF. CDR3 DNA: TGTGCCAGCAGGCCTCCGGGACAGGGGGGAGAGACCCAGTACTTC.

This chain links TRBV7-9 with TRBJ2-7, with D possibly being TRBD2 (6 bases). The CDR3 is 13 amino acids. Germline V gene data show CDR1 as SEHNR and CDR2 as FQNEAQ (reference sequence). With 4 bases removed from V and 2 bases from J, the gap between germline ends came to 9 bases. CDR3 loop: CASSYRLAYEQYF. CDR3 coding DNA: TGTGCCAGCAGCTATAGACTAGCCTACGAGCAGTACTTC.

The V and J genes are TRBV27 and TRBJ2-1; D is perhaps TRBD2 (6 bases). CDR3 length equals 15 residues. V lost 3 bases and J lost 5, with 14 bases in between. Germline V gene data show CDR1 as MNHEY and CDR2 as SMNVEV (reference sequence). CDR3 bases: TGTGCCAGCAGTTTGAGGGGACTTTTAGACAATGAGCAGTTCTTC. Protein sequence: CASSLRGLLDNEQFF.

V and J are TRBV18 and TRBJ2-5, with D possibly TRBD1 on 6 matching bases. Deletions cut 0 bases from V and 5 bases from J, with 10 bases between. Germline assignment: CDR1 KGHSH and CDR2 LQKENI. This CDR3 comprises 14 residues. In DNA form, the CDR3 reads TGTGCCAGCTCACCACCAGGACAGCAGGAGACCCAGTACTTC. Translated, it gives CASSPPGQQETQYF.

The V call is TRBV3-1 (or the pseudogene TRBV3-2), the J call TRBJ2-7; 8 positions agree with TRBD2. Germline-derived CDR1 and CDR2 are LGHDT and YNNKEL (reference sequence). With 2 bases clipped from V and 3 bases from J, the junction kept 6 bases outside the gene matches. The CDR3 sequence is 15 residues long. As DNA, the CDR3 is TGTGCCAGCAGCCAATCGACGGGAGGGGGCTACGAGCAGTACTTC. Its translation: CASSQSTGGGYEQYF.

This chain joins TRBV5-1 and TRBJ2-3; TRBD1 agrees at 7 bases. There are 15 residues in the CDR3. V trimming: 5 bases; J trimming: 1 base; junction bases outside the gene matches: 7. The germline gives CDR1 SGHRS, CDR2 YFSETQ. The chain's CDR3 is CASRGSGTGTDTQYF. Written as DNA, the CDR3 is TGCGCCAGCAGGGGTTCCGGGACAGGCACAGATACGCAGTATTTT. The variable domain in full, completed from reference TRBV5-1 and TRBJ2-3, reads KAGVTQTPRYLIKTRGQQVTLSCSPISGHRSVSWYQQTPGQGLQFLFEYFSETQRNKGNFPGRFSGRQFSNSRSEMNVSTLELGDSALYLCASRGSGTGTDTQYFGPGTRLTVL.

The chain carries TRBV7-3 and TRBJ1-2; D is unresolved. From germline, CDR1 is SGHTA and CDR2 FQGTGA. The CDR3 is 13 residues long. Trimming removed 4 bases at V and 3 bases at J, with 9 bases between. The CDR3: CASSSQDHYGYTF. The CDR3 DNA follows: TGTGCCAGCAGCTCCCAGGATCACTATGGCTACACCTTC.

The chain links TRBV24-1 to TRBJ2-7; 11 bases fit TRBD2. CDR1 is KGHDR, CDR2 SFDVKD, per germline. This CDR3 region has 13 residues. CDR3 sequence reads: CATSGIPGLAVHV. CDR3 nucleotide sequence: TGTGCCACCAGTGGAATCCCGGGACTAGCGGTCCATGTC.

The J gene is TRBJ1-4, the V gene TRBV2; maybe TRBD1 (5 bases). CDR1 and CDR2 (germline): SNHLY, FYNNEI. The CDR3 covers 15 residues. Trimming removed 3 bases from V and 4 bases from J, with 12 bases in between. In DNA, the CDR3 is TGTGCCAGCAGTGAGTGGGGACCGGGTAATGAAAAACTGTTTTTT. Its protein product is CASSEWGPGNEKLFF.

CDR3 protein: CASSYSARGSQPQHF. CDR3 DNA: TGTGCCAGCAGTTACTCGGCGAGGGGCTCTCAGCCCCAGCATTTT. This chain links TRBV6-6 with TRBJ1-5; TRBD1 might be the D (5 bases). The V gene lost 0 bases and the J gene lost 6 bases, with 12 bases spanning the gap. This CDR3 comprises 15 residues. CDR1 and CDR2 (germline): MNHNY, SVGAGI (reference sequence).

This sequence joins TRBV6-5 and TRBJ2-1; 9 bases match TRBD2. The CDR3 consists of 15 residues. Germline V gives CDR1 MNHEY, CDR2 SVGAGI. Trimming cost V 4 bases and J 1 base; bases outside gene matches: 2. CDR3 sequence: CASSSSGDSYNEQFF. CDR3 nucleotide sequence: TGTGCCAGCAGTTCTAGCGGGGATTCCTACAATGAGCAGTTCTTC.